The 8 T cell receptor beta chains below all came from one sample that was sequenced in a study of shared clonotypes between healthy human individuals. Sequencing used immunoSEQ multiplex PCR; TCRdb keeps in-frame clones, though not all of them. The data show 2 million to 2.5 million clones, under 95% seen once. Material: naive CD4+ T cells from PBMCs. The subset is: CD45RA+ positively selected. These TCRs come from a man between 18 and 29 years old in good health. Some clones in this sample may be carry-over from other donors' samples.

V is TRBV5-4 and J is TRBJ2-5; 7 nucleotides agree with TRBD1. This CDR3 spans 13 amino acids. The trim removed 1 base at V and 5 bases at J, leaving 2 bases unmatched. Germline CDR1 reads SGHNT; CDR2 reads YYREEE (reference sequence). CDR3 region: CASSLPRGETQYF. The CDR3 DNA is TGTGCCAGCAGCTTGCCCAGGGGGGAGACCCAGTACTTC.

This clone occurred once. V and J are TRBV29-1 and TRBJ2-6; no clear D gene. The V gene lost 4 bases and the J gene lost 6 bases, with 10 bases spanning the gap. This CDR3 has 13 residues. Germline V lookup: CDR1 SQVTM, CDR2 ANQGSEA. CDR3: CSVVAWKANVLTF. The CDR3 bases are TGCAGCGTTGTGGCTTGGAAGGCCAACGTCCTGACTTTC.

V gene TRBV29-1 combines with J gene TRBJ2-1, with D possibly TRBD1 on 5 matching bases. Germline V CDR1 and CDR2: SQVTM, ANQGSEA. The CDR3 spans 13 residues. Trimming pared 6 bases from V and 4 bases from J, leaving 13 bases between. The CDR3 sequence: CSVDSARYNEQFF. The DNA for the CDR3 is TGCAGCGTAGACAGCGCCAGGTACAATGAGCAGTTCTTC.

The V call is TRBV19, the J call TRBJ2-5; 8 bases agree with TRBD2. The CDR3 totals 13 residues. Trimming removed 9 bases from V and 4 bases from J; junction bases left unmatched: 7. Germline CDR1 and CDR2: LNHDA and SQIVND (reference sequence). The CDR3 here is CASSRREAETQYF. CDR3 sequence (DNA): TGTGCCAGCTCCAGGCGGGAGGCAGAGACCCAGTACTTC.

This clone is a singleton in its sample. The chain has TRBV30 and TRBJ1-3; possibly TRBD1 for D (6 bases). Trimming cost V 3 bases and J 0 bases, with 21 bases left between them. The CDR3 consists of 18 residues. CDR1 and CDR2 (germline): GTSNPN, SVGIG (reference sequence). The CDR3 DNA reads TGTGCCTGGAGCGTAGACAGGACCGTCCCCCCCTCTGGAAACACCATATATTTT. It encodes CAWSVDRTVPPSGNTIYF. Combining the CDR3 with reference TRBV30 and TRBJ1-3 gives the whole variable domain SQTIHQWPATLVQPVGSPLSLECTVEGTSNPNLYWYRQAAGRGLQLLFYSVGIGQISSEVPQNLSASRPQDRQFILSSKKLLLSDSGFYLCAWSVDRTVPPSGNTIYFGEGSWLTVV.

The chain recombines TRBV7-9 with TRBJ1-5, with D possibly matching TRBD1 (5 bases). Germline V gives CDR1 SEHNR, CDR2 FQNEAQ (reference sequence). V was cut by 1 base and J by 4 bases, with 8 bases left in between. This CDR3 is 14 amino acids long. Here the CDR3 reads CASSLGGRNQPQHF. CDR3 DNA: TGTGCCAGCAGCTTAGGGGGCCGGAATCAGCCCCAGCATTTT.

CDR3 sequence (DNA): TGTGCCAGCTCACCAGGGGACAGGGTTCAAGAGACCCAGTACTTC. As protein: CASSPGDRVQETQYF. The chain employs TRBV18 and TRBJ2-5; 9 nucleotides align to TRBD1. The J segment lost 2 bases and the V segment lost 2 bases, leaving 3 bases of the junction unmatched. The length of the CDR3 is 15 residues. Germline CDR1 KGHSH, CDR2 LQKENI. Full variable domain (rest looked up from reference TRBV18 and TRBJ2-5): NAGVMQNPRHLVRRRGQEARLRCSPMKGHSHVYWYRQLPEEGLKFMVYLQKENIIDESGMPKERFSAEFPKEGPSILRIQQVVRGDSAAYFCASSPGDRVQETQYFGPGTRLLVL.

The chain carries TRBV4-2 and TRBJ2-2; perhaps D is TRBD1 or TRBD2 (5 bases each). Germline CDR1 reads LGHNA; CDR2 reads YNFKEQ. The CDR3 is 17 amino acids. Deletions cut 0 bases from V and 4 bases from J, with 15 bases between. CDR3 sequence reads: CASSQDLRGVVTGELFF. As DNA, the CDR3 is TGTGCCAGCAGCCAAGACTTGAGAGGGGTCGTCACCGGGGAGCTGTTTTTT.